This T cell receptor (beta chain) appears in the sequencing data of a study of blood T cell repertoires in COVID-19. The protocol was immunoSEQ multiplex PCR, while the TCRdb copy is restricted to in-frame clones and leaves out a portion. The sample has 150,000 to 160,000 clones; about 80% are singletons. Turning to this clone: It differs at one base from a far larger clone, so likely a read error.

The CDR3 consists of 15 residues. Germline CDR1 and CDR2: SNHLY and FYNNEI. V was clipped by 8 bases and J by 7 bases, with 23 bases between them. The gene calls are TRBV2 and TRBJ2-5; maybe TRBD2 (7 bases). The source material was peripheral blood. This sequence was found in a woman aged 55-69 years with acute or convalescent COVID-19. CDR3 in DNA: TGTGCCAGCGGCTGGACTAGGGGGGGGGCGGGGACCCAGTACTTC. Amino acids: CASGWTRGGAGTQYF.